This T cell receptor beta chain was retrieved from a study of shared clonotypes between healthy human individuals (TCRdb year 2020). Describing the broader study: A couple of women and three men aged 18 to 49 years were included in the cohort. For each donor, three plates each were used for CD4 naive and CD4 memory, two plates were used for CD8 naive, and one plate was used for CD8 memory. To estimate repertoire size and how much clonotypes are shared between individuals, the study performed deep sequencing of blood TCR repertoires from about five healthy adults. To increase sequencing depth and limit assay-specific biases, different laboratories used diverse techniques to prepare libraries and sequence TCR repertoires. Each donor's leukapheresis produced roughly between about 0.9 and 9.5 billion PBMCs. On the study overall, not on this receptor specifically: Compared with non-shared clonotypes, the clonotypes found in all four sorted-subset donors had higher generation probabilities. Rarefaction of sorted-subset datasets indicated incomplete sequencing despite the large sequencing depth. Sampling was restricted to blood, and TCR repertoires in tissues likely differ from the TCR repertoires found in blood. About 5% of naive CD4, more than 3% of naive CD8, 2.3% of memory CD4, and approximately 0.4% of memory CD8 clonotypes were shared across a few donors. Pairwise subsampling indicated that sequencing depth was expected to affect the degree of clonotype sharing among donors. The small number of donors limited the genetic and exposure-history diversity represented. Larger estimated clonotype richness was generally found for naive subsets than for memory subsets.

Using the deep immunoSEQ assay, TCR CDR3 regions were amplified from genomic DNA by multiplex PCR. Extracted genomic DNA from each cell subset was spread evenly across all wells of several immunoSEQ 96-well plates, with each plate serving as a replicate. For sorted subsets, roughly 200 ng of genomic DNA, equivalent to around 29,000 T cell genomes, went into each replicate PCR. Purified libraries were quantified with a Qubit 3.0 fluorometer, sized on a Bioanalyzer 2100, and re-quantified with the KAPA Library Quantification kit. Every immunoSEQ 96-well plate was sequenced on a separate single-read 150-cycle Illumina NextSeq 550 flow cell. Regarding the original processing steps: The immunoSEQ output contained only junctional sequences without quality scores, so filtering could not match that applied to full-length reads. Sequences were annotated with PyIR, a Python wrapper for IgBLAST v1.9, and V/J genes and CDR3 were assigned using IMGT germline references. Reads were removed for weak V/J assignments (E-value above 1e-6), missing CDR3, stop codons, out-of-frame junctions, or ambiguous translated residues. V3J clonotypes were defined as sequences sharing an identical inferred V gene, J gene, and CDR3 amino acid sequence. To compute the percentage overlap between repertoires, the number of shared unique clonotypes was divided by the size of the smaller repertoire. RTK rarefaction, the Chao1 estimator, and Recon v2.1 estimates of unobserved clonotypes were used to assess repertoire richness. OLGA was used to compute generation probabilities for all TCRbeta clonotypes that the gDNA method yielded from several donors. The immuneACCESS repertoire file appears here via TCRdb, limited to in-frame rearrangements. These files lack a portion of the clones; in checked studies, under half of the deficit traces to unresolved V genes, and the cause of the others is not known. From that table come the V and J calls and clone size; the DNA was used to work out D and trimming. The sample records approximately 1,500,000 clones, roughly 95% of which are singletons. Over 1% of the sample is held by the ten biggest clonotypes.

A remark on this clone: What this receptor recognizes is not known. Base qualities are not provided; no much larger clone lies one nucleotide away.

Healthy HIV-negative adults with no recently reported acute infections or vaccinations were included as donors. Every donor was a Caucasian adult living in Nashville, Tennessee, USA. Magnetic negative selection was used to enrich CD4+ T cells, after which naive cells were positively selected on CD45RA and the negative fraction became the memory subset. After blood collection by leukapheresis, PBMCs were isolated using Ficoll-Histopaque density gradient centrifugation and then cryopreserved in the vapor phase of liquid nitrogen. Purity and quantity of every magnetically sorted T cell population were checked by analytical flow cytometry. Each sorted fraction had its genomic DNA isolated and then quantified by UV absorbance on a Nanodrop 2000c. The CDR3 sequence holds 15 residues, the cysteine and phenylalanine included. Only CDR3 DNA remains: 45 bases, in frame from the first base. Via the germline V gene (reference sequence), CDR1 is GTSNPN and CDR2 SVGIG. Cut back by 3 bases and 1 base, the V and J ends lie 15 bases apart.

The sequence links TRBV30 to TRBJ1-1; TRBD1 is perhaps the D gene, given 6 matching bases. Material for sequencing was naive CD4+ T cells sorted from blood. This sample's cell subset or site label indicates: CD45RA+ positively selected. The source of this sequence is a man aged 30-40 years in good health. The bases read TGTGCCTGGAGCAACGAGAAACAGGGGAACACTGAAGCTTTCTTT. It translates to CAWSNEKQGNTEAFF.